This T cell receptor beta chain was profiled in a study of blood T cell repertoires in COVID-19 (dated by TCRdb to the early 2020s). The study in broad terms: Samples from collaborators originated in the United States, Italy and Spain and spanned both the acute and convalescent phases of COVID-19. The material from the prospective study consisted of cDNA or gDNA derived from T cells, B-cell-depleted T cells, or PBMCs. Deeply sampled blood TCRbeta repertoires from subjects exposed to, actively infected with, or recovered from COVID-19 were included in the dataset. A freely available public database, intended as a resource for researchers studying the immune response to SARS-CoV-2, is where the repertoires were released. Samples came from the ongoing ImmuneRACE study (first 160 participants) plus 1,254 subjects from 6 global collaborators. A de-identified subject ID, COVID-19 status, age in years and sex were almost always included in the sample metadata. Where available, HLA class I and class II types were taken from metadata supplied by the sample provider and were not determined by assay-based typing.

Broader findings and caveats from the paper: Clinical and demographic metadata were provided uncurated, with the amount varying by source and participant.

TCRbeta CDR3 regions were amplified from genomic DNA using the immunoSEQ Assay, a bias-controlled multiplex PCR. Under the source paper's analysis protocol: The number of nucleated cells in each sample was estimated from the amplification of reference gene primers within the assay. Sequence reads were collapsed and filtered to measure the absolute abundance of every unique TCRbeta CDR3 rearrangement. Productive Simpson clonality was computed per sample as the square root of Simpson's diversity index over productive rearrangements. TCRdb took over this immuneACCESS table, retaining in-frame rearrangements with V and J assigned. Such tables are incomplete; in checked studies, under half of the missing clones stem from an unresolved V gene, and the remainder is unexplained. The DNA was the basis for D and trimming; V, J and clone size are from that table. Here the sample has around 200,000 clones; 90% occur a single time. The ten top clones hold around 0.63% of the sample.

Collaborating institutions collected whole blood in K2EDTA tubes following their own protocols. For TCRbeta analysis, collaborators shipped samples as frozen whole blood, isolated PBMCs, or DNA extracted from either of those sample types. Worth noting for this clone: Its antigen has not been determined. Per-base qualities were not stored, and no clone one base away is much larger.

The CDR3 numbers 15 residues from cysteine through phenylalanine. The read is trimmed to its CDR3 DNA, 45 bases read in frame from base 1. The germline V gene provides CDR1 MNHEY and CDR2 SVGAGI. V loses 0 bases of germline sequence and J loses 4 bases, and the interval between the two ends is 10 bases. The sequencing input was peripheral blood. This sequence uses TRBV6-5 and TRBJ1-5; a tentative D call is TRBD1 (6 bases match). The TCR sequence derives from a man aged 50 to 59 with acute or convalescent COVID-19. The CDR3 region has the sequence CASSYSGQRNQPQHF. The nucleotide sequence is given as TGTGCCAGCAGTTACTCAGGACAGCGGAATCAGCCCCAGCATTTT.